The sequence of this T cell receptor beta chain was determined in a study of blood T cell repertoires in COVID-19. At the level of the study: The samples span acute and convalescent COVID-19 from the United States, Italy and Spain. PBMCs, B-cell-depleted T cells, or T cells were the source of the cDNA or gDNA that made up the material.

There are 13 residues in the CDR3. Germline values: CDR1 SGHTS, CDR2 YDEGEE. V lost 0 bases and J lost 3, with 6 bases in between. This clone was counted once. Methods used by the authors: The authors estimated nucleated cell counts from reference gene primer amplification. Assay used: immunoSEQ multiplex PCR; TCRdb lists only in-frame clones, some missing. V and J calls and clone size are those listed in that table; D and trimming were worked out from the DNA. The sample shows roughly 330,000 clones, roughly 83% of them seen only once. The material sequenced was peripheral blood. This receptor was identified in a woman aged 50 to 65 with acute or convalescent COVID-19. The rearrangement links TRBV5-8 to TRBJ2-5; D is undetermined. CDR3 protein: CASSLGIKETQYF. In nucleotides, the CDR3 is TGTGCCAGCAGCTTGGGTATAAAAGAGACCCAGTACTTC.